The source of this T cell receptor (beta chain) is a study of breast tumors, draining lymph nodes, adjacent tissues. About this clonotype: The target antigen is unknown.

Study results and caveats: Findings are consistent with lymph node origin and intratumoral expansion of most tumor T cells. Tumor T cell lymph node origin was a supported hypothesis, not proven. Tumor TCR diversity was below lymph nodes but above nontumor tissue. Compared with basal-like, luminal-like tumors shared significantly more repertoire with nontumor tissue.

One entry per CDR3 protein results from TCRdb running MiXCR on the multiplex PCR reads. Found here are more than 100,000 distinct CDR3 sequences, 20% to 25% of them singletons; the top ten hold just over 2.5%. Breast cancer patients provided tissue from their axillary draining lymph nodes. This CDR3 has 15 residues. V shed 4 bases and J shed 6 bases, with 16 bases lying between them. Per germline, CDR1 MNHNS and CDR2 SASEGT. Sequencing was carried out using axillary lymph node tissue. The receptor comes from a female donor with breast cancer. Some clones in this sample may be carry-over from other donors' samples. The chain links TRBV6-1 to TRBJ2-1; D possibly corresponds to TRBD2 (5 bases). In nucleotides, the CDR3 is TGTGCCAGCAGTGTTTTGGTAGCGAGGCGCAATGAGCAGTTCTTC. Translating gives CASSVLVARRNEQFF.